This TCR beta chain was found in a study of beta chain features in type 1 diabetes. Study-level results: Researchers could not determine here whether HLA type influences TCRB rearrangement. Patients' naive, central memory and regulatory TCRB repertoires appeared more alike than those of healthy donors.

Germline loops: CDR1 LNHDA, CDR2 SQIVND (reference sequence). CDR3 length: 13 amino acids. Trimming took 7 bases from V and 4 from J; bases not matched to a gene: 3. Expressed TCRB transcripts were sequenced because the entire RNA isolate underwent reverse transcription. Several million reads on average were seen across naive, central memory and regulatory T cell samples. The assay was immunoSEQ multiplex PCR, and TCRdb's table has in-frame clones only and misses some. The sample yields roughly 150,000 clones, approximately 9% seen once. A word on this clone: Its antigen remains unknown.

The receptor's source is a woman aged 18 to 35 in good health. The chain joins TRBV19 to TRBJ2-5; TRBD2 agrees at 10 bases. The source material was central memory CD4+ T cells from blood. CDR3 in amino acids: CASKLAGTETQYF. The CDR3 DNA is TGTGCCAGTAAACTAGCGGGAACAGAGACCCAGTACTTC. Full variable domain (outside the CDR3, taken from reference TRBV19 and TRBJ2-5): DGGITQSPKYLFRKEGQNVTLSCEQNLNHDAMYWYRQDPGQGLRLIYYSQIVNDFQKGDIAEGYSVSREKKESFPLTVTSAQKNPTAFYLCASKLAGTETQYFGPGTRLLVL.